This section outlines one T cell receptor beta chain sequence together with its context. As originally analysed: How many nucleated cells were present was estimated from reference gene primer amplification. Produced via immunoSEQ multiplex PCR; TCRdb's table is partial and in-frame only. That table gives V, J and clone size, and the DNA gave D and trimming. The sample contains approximately 50,000 clones, about 92% of which appear only once. This specimen comes from a study of blood T cell repertoires in COVID-19. Overall study: Spain, Italy and the United States supplied samples that represented acute and convalescent COVID-19. Sources were T cells, B-cell-depleted T cells, or PBMCs; the material itself was cDNA or gDNA.

Sequenced: peripheral blood. The TCR originated in a human donor in a cohort sampled during active COVID-19.

CDR3 sequence (DNA): TGTGCCAGCAGCTCAACCTCCGTGGGACAGGGAGCCAAAAACATTCAGTACTTC. It specifies CASSSTSVGQGAKNIQYF. This chain joins TRBV7-9 and TRBJ2-4, with 9 bases aligning to TRBD1. Per germline, CDR1 SEHNR and CDR2 FQNEAQ (reference sequence). The J segment lost 0 bases and the V segment lost 4 bases, leaving 10 bases of the junction unmatched. The CDR3 is 18 residues long.